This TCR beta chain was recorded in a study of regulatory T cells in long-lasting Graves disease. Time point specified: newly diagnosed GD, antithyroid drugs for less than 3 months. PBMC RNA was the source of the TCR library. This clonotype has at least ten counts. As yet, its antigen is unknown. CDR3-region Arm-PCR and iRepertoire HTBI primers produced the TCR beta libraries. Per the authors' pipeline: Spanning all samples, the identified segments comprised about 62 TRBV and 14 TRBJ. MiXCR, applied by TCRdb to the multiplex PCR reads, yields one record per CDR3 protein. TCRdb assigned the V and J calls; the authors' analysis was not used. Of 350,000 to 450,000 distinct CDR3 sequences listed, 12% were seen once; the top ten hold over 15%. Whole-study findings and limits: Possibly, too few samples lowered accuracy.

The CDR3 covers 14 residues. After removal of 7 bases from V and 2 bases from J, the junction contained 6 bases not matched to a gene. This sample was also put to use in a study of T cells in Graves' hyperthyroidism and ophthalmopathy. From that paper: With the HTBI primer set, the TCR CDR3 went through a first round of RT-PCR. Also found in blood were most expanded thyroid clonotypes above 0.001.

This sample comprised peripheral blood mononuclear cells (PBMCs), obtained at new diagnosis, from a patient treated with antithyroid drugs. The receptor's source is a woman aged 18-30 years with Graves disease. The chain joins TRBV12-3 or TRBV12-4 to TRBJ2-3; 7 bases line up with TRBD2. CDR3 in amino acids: CASILRDYTDTQYF. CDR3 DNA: TGTGCCAGCATCCTCCGGGACTACACAGATACGCAGTATTTT.